The clone carrying this T cell receptor beta chain came up many times. Its target is not known. The authors prepared the TCRbeta library with unique molecular identifiers. TCRdb redid the calling of the PCR reads with MiXCR, one entry per CDR3 protein. The sample has about 250,000 distinct CDR3 sequences, about 24% seen once. This entry belongs to a study of T-cell reconstitution after alpha-beta-depleted transplantation in children. Study-wide points: At day 60, the high TCRbeta diversity found in some patients originated from recipient T cells and thymic progenitors that had survived. T cells produced anew were the main source of T-cell counts and diversity one year after transplant. By about two months after transplant, alpha-beta T cells reportedly arose from several hundred graft clones that had expanded.

The V end lost 5 bases, the J end lost 5 bases, and 15 bases lay between the germline ends. The CDR3 has 14 amino acids. The V call is TRBV12-3 or TRBV12-4, the J call TRBJ2-5; D is unresolved. The sequence was obtained from a female patient under 10 years old who had a stem cell transplant for congenital amegakaryocytic thrombocytopenia, so the T cells may come from the graft donor. Source: PBMCs, mostly from graft donor cells, taken 360 days after TCRalphabeta/CD19-depleted stem cell transplant. The DNA of the CDR3 is TGTGCCAGCAGTCGGCCTCTAGATCGCGAGACCCAGTACTTC. Translation: CASSRPLDRETQYF.